These 17 T cell receptor beta chains originate from one sample sequenced in a study of blood T cells in healthy people across ages. A second PCR of roughly 7 to 11 cycles used a sample-barcoded 5' primer and a J-beta primer mix. MiXCR, applied by TCRdb to the 5' RACE reads, yields one record per CDR3 protein. The sample records approximately 730,000 distinct CDR3 sequences, 53% being singletons. The sequenced sample was blood. These receptor sequences come from a man older than 75 in good health.

The chain has TRBV3-1 and TRBJ2-3, with D tentatively TRBD2 (5 bases). The CDR3 contains 14 residues. Trimming removed 0 bases at V and 14 bases at J, with 18 bases between. Per germline, CDR1 LGHDT and CDR2 YNNKEL (reference sequence). Here the CDR3 DNA reads TGTGCCAGCAGCCAAGAAGGACTGAACAGATACGCGTATTTT. This translates into CASSQEGLNRYAYF.

V usage is TRBV2 and J usage is TRBJ2-5, with 9 nucleotides matching TRBD1. The germline CDR1 and CDR2 sequences are SNHLY and FYNNEI. V lost 7 bases and J lost 3; bases outside the gene matches: 6. The CDR3 consists of 14 residues. In DNA form, the CDR3 reads TGTGCCAGCAACCGGGACAGGGCGGAAGAGACCCAGTACTTC. Residues: CASNRDRAEETQYF.

V usage is TRBV2 and J usage is TRBJ1-1, with D hard to call. Germline loops: CDR1 SNHLY, CDR2 FYNNEI. This CDR3 is built from 12 residues. Trimming took off 6 bases at V and 4 bases at J, with 9 bases between the two ends. CDR3 DNA sequence: TGTGCCAGCAGGGGCTTTGTCACTGAAGCTTTCTTT. This codes for CASRGFVTEAFF.

This clonotype came up a few times. The J gene is TRBJ2-1, the V gene TRBV12-3 or TRBV12-4; 9 nucleotides line up with TRBD1. J lost 2 bases, V lost 4 bases, and 6 bases had no gene match. CDR3 length equals 16 residues. This CDR3 reads CASSWDREEAYNEQFF. Written as DNA, the CDR3 is TGTGCCAGCAGTTGGGACAGGGAGGAAGCCTACAATGAGCAGTTCTTC.

This chain connects TRBV6-5 to TRBJ1-6; a possible D gene is TRBD1 (6 bases). The CDR3 sequence is 15 residues long. V shed 4 bases and J shed 9 bases, with 16 bases lying between them. CDR1 MNHEY and CDR2 SVGAGI come from the germline V gene. The CDR3 sequence is CASSSPGGAGSPLHF. The CDR3 DNA reads TGTGCCAGCAGTTCCCCCGGGGGGGCCGGTTCACCCCTCCACTTT.

The CDR3 region has the DNA TGTGCCAGCTCACCTAGTAGCGGAAGCTCCTACGAGCAGTACTTC. Translation gives CASSPSSGSSYEQYF. This sequence joins TRBV18 and TRBJ2-7; D perhaps matches TRBD2 (6 bases). Trimming took 3 bases from V and 0 from J, leaving 12 bases between them. CDR3 length equals 15 residues. Per germline, CDR1 KGHSH and CDR2 LQKENI.

Of note for this clonotype: At one of its ends the junction is not consistent with the germline gene, which may arise from a read error. The chain employs TRBV28 and TRBJ2-7; 8 nucleotides match TRBD1. Per germline, CDR1 MDHEN and CDR2 SYDVKM. The CDR3 is 17 residues long. CDR3 DNA: TGTGCCAGCAGGATCTCCCATTCCGGGACAGGCGCCAACGAGAAGTACTTC. This translates into CASRISHSGTGANEKYF.

This clonotype came up a few times. CDR3 region: CASSLTSGRARYNEQFF. The CDR3 coding sequence is TGTGCCAGCAGCTTGACTAGCGGGAGGGCTAGGTACAATGAGCAGTTCTTC. The chain employs TRBV7-9 and TRBJ2-1; 14 bases line up with TRBD2. V shed 3 bases and J 4 bases; nucleotides not matched to a gene: 5. In germline, CDR1 is SEHNR, CDR2 FQNEAQ (reference sequence). CDR3 length: 17 amino acids.

The count of this clonotype is one. The gene calls are TRBV24-1 and TRBJ2-2; D remains ambiguous. V was trimmed by 3 bases and J by 1 base, leaving 8 bases between them. The CDR3 runs 15 residues. Germline V lookup: CDR1 KGHDR, CDR2 SFDVKD. CDR3 protein: CATSDQVRNTGELFF. CDR3 in DNA: TGTGCCACCAGTGATCAAGTACGGAACACCGGGGAGCTGTTTTTT.

This rearrangement joins TRBV5-1 to TRBJ2-7; D is ambiguous. V lost 1 base and J 7 bases, leaving 18 bases between the germline ends. Germline lookup yields CDR1 SGHRS and CDR2 YFSETQ. CDR3 length: 15 amino acids. CDR3 in amino acids: CASSLWEYSYNEQYF. CDR3 in DNA: TGCGCCAGCAGCTTGTGGGAATACTCCTACAATGAGCAGTACTTC. Based on the CDR3 plus reference TRBV5-1 and TRBJ2-7, the full variable domain is KAGVTQTPRYLIKTRGQQVTLSCSPISGHRSVSWYQQTPGQGLQFLFEYFSETQRNKGNFPGRFSGRQFSNSRSEMNVSTLELGDSALYLCASSLWEYSYNEQYFGPGTRLTVT.

The chain couples TRBV6-2 or TRBV6-3 to TRBJ2-1, with D possibly being TRBD2 (6 bases). The germline V gene encodes CDR1 MNHEY and CDR2 SVGEGT. The CDR3 length is 13 residues. Trimming left V 6 bases short and J 7 bases short, with 13 bases between. CDR3: CASRGGAENEQFF. DNA of the CDR3: TGTGCCAGCAGGGGGGGAGCGGAAAATGAGCAGTTCTTC.

The CDR3 region is CSAPRLGVVTDTQYF. The CDR3 DNA is TGCAGTGCTCCCCGGTTGGGGGTAGTCACAGATACGCAGTATTTT. J is TRBJ2-3 and V is TRBV20-1; D might be TRBD1 or TRBD2, each matching 5 bases. Germline CDR1 is DFQATT and CDR2 is SNEGSKA (reference sequence). The CDR3 totals 15 residues. The V end lost 5 bases, the J end lost 2 bases, and 17 bases lay between the germline ends.

The rearrangement uses TRBV28 and TRBJ1-4; 8 bases align to TRBD1. CDR1 MDHEN and CDR2 SYDVKM come from the germline V gene. V dropped 5 bases and J dropped 7; count of bases not matched to a gene: 9. The length of the CDR3 is 15 residues. DNA of the CDR3: TGTGCCAGCAGTGCTCCAGGGGGCCGGGGTGAAAAACTGTTTTTT. Protein sequence: CASSAPGGRGEKLFF.

The V and J genes are TRBV5-1 and TRBJ1-3; D is unclear. The length of the CDR3 is 14 residues. Germline-derived CDR1 and CDR2 are SGHRS and YFSETQ. V was cut by 4 bases and J by 1 base, with 9 bases left in between. CDR3 DNA sequence: TGCGCCAGCAGCCACGTGGGGTCTGGAAACACCATATATTTT. Its translation: CASSHVGSGNTIYF. Based on the CDR3 plus reference TRBV5-1 and TRBJ1-3, the full variable domain is KAGVTQTPRYLIKTRGQQVTLSCSPISGHRSVSWYQQTPGQGLQFLFEYFSETQRNKGNFPGRFSGRQFSNSRSEMNVSTLELGDSALYLCASSHVGSGNTIYFGEGSWLTVV.

This chain connects TRBV11-1 to TRBJ2-1, with 7 bases identical to TRBD2. The CDR3 sequence is 16 residues long. The ends lost 6 bases at V and 7 bases at J; junction bases unmatched: 15. Per the germline V gene, CDR1 is SGHAT and CDR2 is FQDESV (reference sequence). The CDR3 loop is CASSLLTTSSGNEQFF. CDR3 coding DNA: TGTGCCAGCAGTCTACTAACGACTAGCTCTGGGAATGAGCAGTTCTTC.

This chain links TRBV15 with TRBJ2-1; D gene ambiguous. V lost 5 bases to trimming and J lost 0 bases, with 5 bases between them. CDR1 is LNHNV and CDR2 is YYDKDF in the germline V gene (reference sequence). This CDR3 contains 13 residues. The CDR3 DNA reads TGTGCCACCAGCTTAGGCTCCTACAATGAGCAGTTCTTC. This encodes CATSLGSYNEQFF. The variable domain in full, with the rest retrieved from reference TRBV15 and TRBJ2-1, is DAMVIQNPRYQVTQFGKPVTLSCSQTLNHNVMYWYQQKSSQAPKLLFHYYDKDFNNEADTPDNFQSRRPNTSFCFLDIRSPGLGDTAMYLCATSLGSYNEQFFGPGTRLTVL.

The sample holds one count of this clonotype. This chain connects TRBV6-6 to TRBJ2-4, with 10 bases fitting TRBD1. The DNA end favors TRBJ2-7, so the J call may be wrong. The CDR3 is made up of 14 amino acids. CDR1 is MNHNY, CDR2 SVGAGI, per germline (reference sequence). CDR3 loop: CASSWGTGDYEQYF. In nucleotides, the CDR3 is TGTGCCAGCAGTTGGGGGACAGGGGACTACGAGCAGTACTTC.